The present T cell receptor (beta chain) was sequenced within a study of blood T cell repertoires in COVID-19. Looking at the study overall: Donors in the United States, Italy and Spain gave samples during acute or convalescent COVID-19.

V gave up 4 bases and J gave up 3 bases; unmatched junction bases: 7. The CDR3 has 16 residues. In germline, CDR1 is SGHRS, CDR2 YFSETQ. The count of this clone is one. Original handling: The assay estimated nucleated cells by amplifying reference gene primers. Some clones are missing from TCRdb's copy, which holds only in-frame ones; the method was immunoSEQ multiplex PCR. V, J and clone size were drawn from that table, and D and trimming were deduced from the DNA. Of fewer than 110,000 clones in the sample, roughly 87% were seen once. V usage is TRBV5-1 and J usage is TRBJ2-1; 10 positions match TRBD2. What was sequenced was peripheral blood. The receptor's source is a woman of 80 years or more in a cohort sampled during active COVID-19. The CDR3 sequence is CASSVSGGKNYNEQFF. Here the CDR3 DNA reads TGCGCCAGCAGCGTTAGCGGGGGGAAGAACTACAATGAGCAGTTCTTC. Variable domain in full (rest from reference TRBV5-1 and TRBJ2-1): KAGVTQTPRYLIKTRGQQVTLSCSPISGHRSVSWYQQTPGQGLQFLFEYFSETQRNKGNFPGRFSGRQFSNSRSEMNVSTLELGDSALYLCASSVSGGKNYNEQFFGPGTRLTVL.